The clone carrying this TCR beta chain turned up a few times. The antigen remains unidentified. This sample is drawn from a study of CD8 T cells in ankylosing spondylitis. Overall study results and limits: Disease-linked clones proved CD8+ and comparatively uncommon in peripheral blood. Made up of eight or nine highly homologous variants, a TCR beta motif appeared characteristic of ankylosing spondylitis blood.

The authors made TCR beta libraries by quantitative 5'-RACE with molecular barcodes. Each CDR3 protein gets one entry after TCRdb re-called the 5' RACE reads with MiXCR. The sample shows 200,000 to 250,000 distinct CDR3 sequences, roughly 32% of them seen only once. This receptor was obtained from a male donor with ankylosing spondylitis or in good health (not recorded which). The sequencing sample was made of blood, either unsorted or a sorted T cell fraction (not recorded which).

The CDR3 region is CSVTPGQRNYGYTF. The CDR3 coding sequence is TGCAGCGTTACACCGGGACAACGAAACTATGGCTACACCTTC. The chain is built from TRBV29-1 and TRBJ1-2, with TRBD1 as a possible D gene (6 bases). Germline lookup yields CDR1 SQVTM and CDR2 ANQGSEA. Trimming removed 5 bases from V and 2 bases from J, with 15 bases in between. The CDR3 runs 14 residues.